The 18 T cell receptor beta chains presented below share a single source sample, sequenced in a study of blood T cells in healthy people across ages. The second PCR ran about 6 to 12 cycles with a sample-barcoded 5' primer and J-beta primers. TCRdb processed the 5' RACE reads anew with MiXCR; each CDR3 protein has one entry. In the table there are some 690,000 distinct CDR3 sequences, 22% of which are singletons. Sequenced material: blood. These receptors all stem from a man between 65 and 85 years old in good health.

Only a few counts were recorded for this clonotype. The CDR3 protein is CASSSGVNTDTQYF. CDR3 in DNA: TGTGCCAGCAGTTCGGGGGTAAACACAGATACGCAGTATTTT. This rearrangement joins TRBV7-3 to TRBJ2-3; a possible D gene is TRBD2 (6 bases). Germline V gene data show CDR1 as SGHTA and CDR2 as FQGTGA. The CDR3 is made up of 14 amino acids. The germline V and J ends were trimmed by 6 bases and 2 bases, with 12 bases remaining between them.

The table lists this clonotype with a few counts. This chain joins TRBV7-8 and TRBJ2-5; D is unresolved. The CDR3 has 16 residues. Germline V gene sequence: CDR1 SGHVS, CDR2 FQNEAQ. V was cut by 2 bases and J by 0 bases, with 13 bases left in between. The chain's CDR3 is CASSLTLAKNQETQYF. The CDR3 DNA reads TGTGCCAGCAGCTTAACTTTGGCAAAGAACCAAGAGACCCAGTACTTC.

In nucleotides, the CDR3 is TGTGCCAGCAGATTCCGTTCCCGAAGGAACACTGAAGCTTTCTTT. Encoded protein: CASRFRSRRNTEAFF. V usage is TRBV6-5 and J usage is TRBJ1-1; D is unresolved. The CDR3 is 15 amino acids. Germline V gene sequence: CDR1 MNHEY, CDR2 SVGAGI. Trimming took off 6 bases at V and 1 base at J, with 15 bases between the two ends.

The V call is TRBV6-5, the J call TRBJ1-1, with D perhaps matching TRBD1 (6 bases). The CDR3 has 13 residues. CDR1 and CDR2 (germline): MNHEY, SVGAGI. The ends were cut back, 2 bases at V and 9 bases at J, with 13 bases in the middle. The CDR3 loop is CASSYEGQSQAFF. The CDR3 bases are TGTGCCAGCAGTTACGAGGGACAATCTCAAGCTTTCTTT.

This chain joins TRBV6-1 and TRBJ2-2; the match to TRBD2 covers 7 bases. Unmatched junction bases numbered 8, after V lost 6 bases and J lost 7 bases. This CDR3 has 14 residues. The germline V gene encodes CDR1 MNHNS and CDR2 SASEGT. CDR3 loop: CASRPRGGFGELFF. The CDR3 nucleotides read TGTGCCAGCAGGCCTCGGGGAGGGTTCGGGGAGCTGTTTTTT.

This chain connects TRBV6-2 or TRBV6-3 to TRBJ2-3; 8 nucleotides align to TRBD1. V gave up 2 bases and J gave up 4 bases; unmatched junction bases: 8. This CDR3 has 16 residues. The V gene's germline CDR1 is MNHEY and CDR2 SVGEGT. The chain's CDR3 is CASSYRVGQGSDTQYF. The CDR3, as DNA: TGTGCCAGCAGTTACAGGGTCGGACAGGGATCAGATACGCAGTATTTT.

The chain recombines TRBV20-1 with TRBJ2-3; 8 bases are shared with TRBD2. The germline V gene encodes CDR1 DFQATT and CDR2 SNEGSKA (reference sequence). The junction had 13 bases not matched to a gene; V was cut back by 2 bases and J by 6 bases. This CDR3 spans 16 amino acids. DNA of the CDR3: TGCAGTGCTAGACGATCAGCGGGGGCCGCCATTGATACGCAGTATTTT. It translates to CSARRSAGAAIDTQYF.

This chain joins TRBV12-3 or TRBV12-4 and TRBJ1-1, with D tentatively TRBD1 (6 bases). This CDR3 is 17 amino acids long. V shed 5 bases and J shed 0 bases, with 19 bases lying between them. The CDR3 DNA sequence: TGTGCCAGCAGTGCCACCGGGTTCCAGGGGTTGAACACTGAAGCTTTCTTT. Amino acid sequence: CASSATGFQGLNTEAFF.

The chain's CDR3 is CASSLVSGDEQYV. The CDR3 nucleotides read TGTGCCAGCAGCTTAGTGAGTGGAGACGAGCAGTACGTC. The genes are TRBV7-2 and TRBJ2-7; D gene ambiguous. The CDR3 sequence is 13 residues long. Trimming shortened V by 1 base and J by 5 bases, and 9 bases separated the two germline ends. Germline V gene sequence: CDR1 SGHTA, CDR2 FQGNSA.

This clonotype came up a few times. The chain joins TRBV7-2 to TRBJ2-5; D is uncertain. The better agreement between TRBJ2-1 and the DNA end casts doubt on the J call. Germline assignment: CDR1 SGHTA and CDR2 FQGNSA. The CDR3 runs to 11 residues. CDR3 protein: CASSFHDEQFF. In DNA, the CDR3 is TGTGCCAGCAGCTTTCACGATGAGCAGTTCTTC.

This clonotype was seen only a few times. The chain links TRBV29-1 to TRBJ1-2; 7 bases match TRBD1. The CDR3 is 12 residues long. Trimming cost V 4 bases and J 8 bases; bases outside gene matches: 7. Germline-derived CDR1 and CDR2 are SQVTM and ANQGSEA. In nucleotides, the CDR3 is TGCAGCGTTGCACAGGGGACAAAGGGCTACACCTTC. It is translated as CSVAQGTKGYTF.

The V call is TRBV7-6, the J call TRBJ1-2; possibly TRBD1 for D (5 bases). Looked up from germline, CDR1 is SGHVS and CDR2 is FNYEAQ. Trimming removed 8 bases at V and 2 bases at J, with 15 bases between. The CDR3 is made up of 14 amino acids. CDR3 in amino acids: CASPGQPKNYGYTF. The DNA of the CDR3 is TGTGCCAGCCCGGGGCAGCCGAAAAACTATGGCTACACCTTC.

The V gene is TRBV12-3 or TRBV12-4, the J gene TRBJ2-1; 9 nucleotides line up with TRBD2. Losses at the gene ends were 3 bases for V and 4 bases for J; bases not matched to a gene: 7. This CDR3 is 16 amino acids long. The CDR3 here is CASSFYGGGEYNEQFF. CDR3 in DNA: TGTGCCAGCAGTTTCTATGGCGGGGGGGAATACAATGAGCAGTTCTTC.

V usage is TRBV28 and J usage is TRBJ2-5; 10 bases agree with TRBD1. The CDR3 is 14 residues long. In germline, CDR1 is MDHEN, CDR2 SYDVKM. V dropped 6 bases and J dropped 6; count of bases not matched to a gene: 7. CDR3 sequence: CASRGTGEGKTQYF. CDR3 nucleotide sequence: TGTGCCAGCAGGGGGACAGGGGAGGGAAAGACCCAGTACTTC.

This clonotype has at least ten counts. V is TRBV30 and J is TRBJ1-6; D is unresolved. The V gene's germline CDR1 is GTSNPN and CDR2 SVGIG (reference sequence). This CDR3 spans 14 amino acids. The V end lost 2 bases, the J end lost 8 bases, and 13 bases lay between the germline ends. The CDR3 protein is CAWSKGLLDSPLHF. The CDR3, as DNA: TGTGCCTGGAGTAAGGGCCTCCTTGATTCACCCCTCCACTTT.

This clonotype turned up a few times. The chain carries TRBV20-1 and TRBJ2-3, with D perhaps matching TRBD1 or TRBD2 (6 bases each). Germline V gives CDR1 DFQATT, CDR2 SNEGSKA (reference sequence). V was cut by 4 bases and J by 2 bases, with 16 bases left in between. The CDR3 totals 15 residues. CDR3 sequence reads: CSAKGGGFSTDTQYF. CDR3 sequence (DNA): TGCAGTGCTAAGGGGGGTGGTTTTTCCACAGATACGCAGTATTTT.

V gene TRBV12-3 or TRBV12-4 combines with J gene TRBJ1-2; D is unresolved. V was pared by 1 base and J by 8 bases, with 11 bases between. This CDR3 contains 13 residues. The chain's CDR3 is CASSLVQSYGYTF. The CDR3 DNA sequence: TGTGCCAGCAGTTTAGTCCAATCCTACGGCTACACCTTC.

The V call is TRBV6-2 or TRBV6-3, the J call TRBJ2-1, with 7 positions matching TRBD2. The DNA end favors TRBJ2-5, so the J call may be wrong. Germline loops: CDR1 MNHEY, CDR2 SVGEGT. This CDR3 region has 14 residues. The CDR3 here is CASSYSASGETQYF. The CDR3 DNA sequence: TGTGCCAGCAGTTACTCGGCTAGCGGAGAGACCCAGTACTTC.